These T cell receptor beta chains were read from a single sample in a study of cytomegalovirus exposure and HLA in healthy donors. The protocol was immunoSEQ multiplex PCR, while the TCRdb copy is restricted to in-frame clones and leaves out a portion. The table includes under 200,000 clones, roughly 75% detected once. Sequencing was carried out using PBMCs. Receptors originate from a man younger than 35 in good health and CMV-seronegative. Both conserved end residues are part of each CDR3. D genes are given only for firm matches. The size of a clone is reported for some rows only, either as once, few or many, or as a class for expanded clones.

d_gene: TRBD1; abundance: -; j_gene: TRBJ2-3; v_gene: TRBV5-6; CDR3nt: TGTGCCAGCAGCCTACGGACAGGGTACGATACGCAGTATTTT; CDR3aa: CASSLRTGYDTQYF
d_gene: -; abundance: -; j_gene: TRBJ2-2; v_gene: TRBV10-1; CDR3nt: TGCGCCAGCAGTTTTCAGGCGAACACCGGGGAGCTGTTTTTT; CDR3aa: CASSFQANTGELFF
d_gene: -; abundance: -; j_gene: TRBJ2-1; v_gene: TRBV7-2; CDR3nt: TGTGCCAGCAGCTACCGGGACAAGCCCTACAATGAGCAGTTCTTC; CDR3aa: CASSYRDKPYNEQFF
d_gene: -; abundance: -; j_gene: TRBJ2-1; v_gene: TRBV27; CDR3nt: TGTGCCAGCAGTCTCACTGAGAATGAGCAGTTCTTC; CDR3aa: CASSLTENEQFF
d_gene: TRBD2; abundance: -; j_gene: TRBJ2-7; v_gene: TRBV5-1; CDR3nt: TGCGCCAGCATCGGGGGGGAGCGGGACGAGCAGTACTTC; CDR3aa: CASIGGERDEQYF
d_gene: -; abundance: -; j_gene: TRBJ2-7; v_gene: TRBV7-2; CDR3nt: TGTGCCAGCAGCTTAGCGCCGGGAGTAGGCTACGAGCAGTACTTC; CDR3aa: CASSLAPGVGYEQYF
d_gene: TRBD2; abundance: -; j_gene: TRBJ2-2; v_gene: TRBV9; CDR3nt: TGTGCCAGCAGCGTAGCTCGTCACTGGGAGGGAACCGGGGAGCTGTTTTTT; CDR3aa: CASSVARHWEGTGELFF
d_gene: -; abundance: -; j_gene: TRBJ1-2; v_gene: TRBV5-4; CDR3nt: TGTGCCAGCAGCCCCACCGGGTGGTCCCAGAGTGGCTACACCTTC; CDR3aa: CASSPTGWSQSGYTF
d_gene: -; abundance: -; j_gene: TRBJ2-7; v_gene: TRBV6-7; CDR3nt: TGTGCCAGCAGTTACAGGTCAGGGCACGAGCAGTACTTC; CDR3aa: CASSYRSGHEQYF
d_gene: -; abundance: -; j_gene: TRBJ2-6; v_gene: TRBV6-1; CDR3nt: TGTGCCAGCAGTGAAATATCTGGGGCCAACGTCCTGACTTTC; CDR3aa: CASSEISGANVLTF
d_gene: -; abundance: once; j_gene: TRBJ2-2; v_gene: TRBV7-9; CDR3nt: TGTGCCAACGGGGGTTTAAGGGAGCTGTTTTTT; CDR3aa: CANGGLRELFF
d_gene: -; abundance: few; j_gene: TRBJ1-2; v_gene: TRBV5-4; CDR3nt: TGTGCCAGCAGCGAAGGACAGAGGATCTATGGCTACACCTTC; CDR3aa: CASSEGQRIYGYTF
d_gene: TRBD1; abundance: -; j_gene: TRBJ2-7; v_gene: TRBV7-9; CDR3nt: TGTGCCAGCAGCATTGCCGGGACAGGCGACTCCTACGAGCAGTACTTC; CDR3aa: CASSIAGTGDSYEQYF
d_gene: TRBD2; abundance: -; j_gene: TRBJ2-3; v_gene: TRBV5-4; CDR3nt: TGTGCCAGCAGCTTGGGGGGGGGTCGGACAGATACGCAGTATTTT; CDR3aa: CASSLGGGRTDTQYF
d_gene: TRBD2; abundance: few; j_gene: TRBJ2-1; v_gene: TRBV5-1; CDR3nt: TGCGCCAGCAGCATACTAGCGGGAGACATCTACAATGAGCAGTTCTTC; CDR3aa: CASSILAGDIYNEQFF
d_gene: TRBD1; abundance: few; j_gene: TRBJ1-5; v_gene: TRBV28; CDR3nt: TGTGCCAGCAGTCCAGGGGGCAGAAGCAATCAGCCCCAGCATTTT; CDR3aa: CASSPGGRSNQPQHF
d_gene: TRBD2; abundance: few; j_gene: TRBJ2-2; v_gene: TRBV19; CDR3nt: TGTGCCAGTAGTGGACTAGCGGGAGGGACCGGGGAGCTGTTTTTT; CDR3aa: CASSGLAGGTGELFF
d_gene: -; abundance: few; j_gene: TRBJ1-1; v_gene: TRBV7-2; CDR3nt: TGTGCCAGCAGCTTGGCCTGGGGCGGCTTAACGGAAGCTTTCTTT; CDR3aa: CASSLAWGGLTEAFF
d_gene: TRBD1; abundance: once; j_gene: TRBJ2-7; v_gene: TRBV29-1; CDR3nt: TGCAGCGGGGGGGGGACAGGGGGCCCGACCTTCTACGAGCAGTACTTC; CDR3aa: CSGGGTGGPTFYEQYF
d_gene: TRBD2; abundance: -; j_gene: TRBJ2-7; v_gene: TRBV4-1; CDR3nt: TGCGCCAGCAGCCCAAGGAGTAGCTTTTCTGGACTAGCCTACGAGCAGTACTTC; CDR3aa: CASSPRSSFSGLAYEQYF
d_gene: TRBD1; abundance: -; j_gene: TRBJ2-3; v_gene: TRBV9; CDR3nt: TGTGCCAGCAGCGTAGACAGGGGGACAGATACGCAGTATTTT; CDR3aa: CASSVDRGTDTQYF
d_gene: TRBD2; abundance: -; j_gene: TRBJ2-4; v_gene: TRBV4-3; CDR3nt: TGCGCCAGCAGCCAAGATAGGTGGGAGGGCCGGTACATTCAGTACTTC; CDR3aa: CASSQDRWEGRYIQYF
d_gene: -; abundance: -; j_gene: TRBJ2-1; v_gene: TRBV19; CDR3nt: TGTGCCAGTAGTATAGTGAGCGGCAAGGGTGAGCAGTTCTTC; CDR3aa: CASSIVSGKGEQFF
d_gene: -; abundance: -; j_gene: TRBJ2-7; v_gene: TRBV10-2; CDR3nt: TGCGCCAGCAATGAAGGCCAGGACAGCTCCTACGAGCAGTACTTC; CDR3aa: CASNEGQDSSYEQYF
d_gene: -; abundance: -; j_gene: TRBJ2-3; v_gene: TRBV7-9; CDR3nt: TGTGCCAGCAGCGGCACACCGCCAGATACGCAGTATTTT; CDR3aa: CASSGTPPDTQYF
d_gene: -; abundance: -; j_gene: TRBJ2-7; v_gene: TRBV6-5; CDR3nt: TGTGCCAGCAGTTATTCCGGCCTAGCAAACTACGAGCAGTACTTC; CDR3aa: CASSYSGLANYEQYF
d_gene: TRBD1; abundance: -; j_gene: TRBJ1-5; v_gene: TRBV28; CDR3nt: TGTGCCAGCAGTTGGACAGGGGGTTCTCAGCCCCAGCATTTT; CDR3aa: CASSWTGGSQPQHF
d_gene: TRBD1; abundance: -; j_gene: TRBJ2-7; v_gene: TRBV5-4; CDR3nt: TGTGCCAGCAGCTTTGCACAGGGGGACTACGAGCAGTACTTC; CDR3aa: CASSFAQGDYEQYF
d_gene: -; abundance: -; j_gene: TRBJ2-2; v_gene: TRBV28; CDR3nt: TGTGCCAGCGCCCCCCCGTTAGCGTTTGGGGAGCTGTTTTTT; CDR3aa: CASAPPLAFGELFF
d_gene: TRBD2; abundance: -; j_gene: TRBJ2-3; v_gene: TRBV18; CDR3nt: TGTGCCAGCTCACCCCTCTTAGCGGGAGGCGGGGATACGCAGTATTTT; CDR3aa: CASSPLLAGGGDTQYF
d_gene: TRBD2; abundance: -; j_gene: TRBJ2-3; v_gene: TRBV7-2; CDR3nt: TGTGCCAGCATCCTACTAGCGGGAGGGTTGTCAGATACGCAGTATTTT; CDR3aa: CASILLAGGLSDTQYF
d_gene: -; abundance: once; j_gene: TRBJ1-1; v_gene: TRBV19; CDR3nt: TGTGCCAGTAATGGGCCCGCAGGGAACACTGAAGCTTTCTTT; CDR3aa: CASNGPAGNTEAFF
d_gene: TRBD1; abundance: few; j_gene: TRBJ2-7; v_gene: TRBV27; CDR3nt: TGTGCCAGCAGCCTGGTTGGCAGGGGGCCTTGGGAGCAGTACTTC; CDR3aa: CASSLVGRGPWEQYF
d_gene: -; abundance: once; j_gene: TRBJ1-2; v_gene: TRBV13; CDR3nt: TGTGCCAGCAGCTTAGTTAGGAGGAATTCAGATGGCTACACCTTC; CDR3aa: CASSLVRRNSDGYTF
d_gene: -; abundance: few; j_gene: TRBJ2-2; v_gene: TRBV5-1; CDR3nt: TGCGCCAGCAGCGGAGGGGGGGGCGCCAGTGGAGCCGGGGAGCTGTTTTTT; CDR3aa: CASSGGGGASGAGELFF
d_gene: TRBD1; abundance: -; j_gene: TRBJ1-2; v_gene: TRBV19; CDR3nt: TGTGCCAGTAGTATCGGCGGGACAGCTTCTAACTATGGCTACACCTTC; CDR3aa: CASSIGGTASNYGYTF
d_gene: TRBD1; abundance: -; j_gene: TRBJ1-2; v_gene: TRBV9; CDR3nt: TGTGCCGGCAGCGGGGGACAGGCCCTCTATGGCTACACCTTC; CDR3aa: CAGSGGQALYGYTF
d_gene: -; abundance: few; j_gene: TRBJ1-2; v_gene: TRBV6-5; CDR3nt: TGTGCCAGCAGTTACTCGATTTCGGAGCGGAGTACCTTC; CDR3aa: CASSYSISERSTF
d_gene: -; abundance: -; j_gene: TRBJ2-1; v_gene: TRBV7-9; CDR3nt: TGTGCCAGCACCCCATTGGGAGCGCCGTTCTTC; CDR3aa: CASTPLGAPFF
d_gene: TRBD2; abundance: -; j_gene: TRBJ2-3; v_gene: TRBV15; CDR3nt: TGTGCCACCAGCGGAGATCTAGCGGGAGTTTGGGCAGATACGCAGTATTTT; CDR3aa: CATSGDLAGVWADTQYF
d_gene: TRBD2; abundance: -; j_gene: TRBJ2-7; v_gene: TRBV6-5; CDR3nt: TGTGCCAGCAGTTACCTGGCGGGAGCGGGCGAGCAGTACTTC; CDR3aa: CASSYLAGAGEQYF
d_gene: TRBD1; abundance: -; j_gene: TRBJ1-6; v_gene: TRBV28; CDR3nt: TGTGCCAGCAGTTCCTCGGGACAGGGGTATTCACCCCTCCACTTT; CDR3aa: CASSSSGQGYSPLHF
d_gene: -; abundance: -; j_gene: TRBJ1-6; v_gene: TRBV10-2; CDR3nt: TGCGCCAGCAGTGAAGACTCACCGGGGGATAATTCACCCCTCCACTTT; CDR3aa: CASSEDSPGDNSPLHF
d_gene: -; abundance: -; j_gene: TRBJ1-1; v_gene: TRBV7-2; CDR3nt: TGTGCCAGCAGCTTACATGGGACTCCGAACACTGAAGCTTTCTTT; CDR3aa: CASSLHGTPNTEAFF
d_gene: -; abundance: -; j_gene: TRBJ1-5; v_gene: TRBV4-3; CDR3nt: TGCGCCAGCAGCCGGATGACAGGCCATCAGCCCCAGCATTTT; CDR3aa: CASSRMTGHQPQHF
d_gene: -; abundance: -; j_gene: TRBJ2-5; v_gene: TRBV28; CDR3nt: TGTGCCAGCAGTTTTTATGGACAGGGAGGGTTCCAAGAGACCCAGTACTTC; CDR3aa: CASSFYGQGGFQETQYF
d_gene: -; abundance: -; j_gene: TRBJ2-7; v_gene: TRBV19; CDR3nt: TGTGCCAGTAGCCCTCAGGTCACCTACGAGCAGTACTTC; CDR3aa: CASSPQVTYEQYF
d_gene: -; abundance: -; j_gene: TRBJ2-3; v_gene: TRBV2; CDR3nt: TGTGCCAGCAGTGATAAGGTCAGGGCCTACGGAAGGCGTACGCAGTATTTT; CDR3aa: CASSDKVRAYGRRTQYF
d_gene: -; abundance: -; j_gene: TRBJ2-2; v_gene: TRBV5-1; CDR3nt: TGCGCCAGCAGCCAGGAACAGAACACCGGGGAGCTGTTTTTT; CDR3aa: CASSQEQNTGELFF
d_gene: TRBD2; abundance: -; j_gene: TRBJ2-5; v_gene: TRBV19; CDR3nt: TGTGCCAGTAGTATCGGGACTAGCGGAGCATACGGGCAGTACTTC; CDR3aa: CASSIGTSGAYGQYF
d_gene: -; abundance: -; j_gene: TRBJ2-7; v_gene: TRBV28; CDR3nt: TGTGCCAGCAGTTCCCCCTTTTCGGGAAAGGCCTACGAGCAGTACTTC; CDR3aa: CASSSPFSGKAYEQYF
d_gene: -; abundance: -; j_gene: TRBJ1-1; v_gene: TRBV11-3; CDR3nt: TGTGCCAGCAGCACTCAGGGGAACACTGAAGCTTTCTTT; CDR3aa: CASSTQGNTEAFF
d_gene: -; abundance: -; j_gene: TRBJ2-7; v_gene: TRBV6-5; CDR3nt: TGTGCCAGCAGTACCGGCGGGGCCTTGAGGCCCGAGCAGTACTTC; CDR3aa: CASSTGGALRPEQYF